This is a list of T cell receptor beta chains from one sample in a study of control samples from healthy donors and cancer patients. Libraries were prepared by immunoSEQ multiplex PCR; TCRdb keeps only in-frame clonotypes and omits some of them. The sample lists 60,000 to 75,000 clones, 70% to 90% occurring once. Sequencing was carried out using blood. The receptor source for this set is a man aged 40-49 years in good health. Each CDR3 is given with its conserved first and last residue. Fields, in order: J gene, clone size, V gene, D gene, CDR3 protein, CDR3 DNA. D genes are given only for firm matches. Clone sizes are given selectively: once, few, many, or a class where the clone is expanded.

TRBJ1-1 - TRBV19 - CASRTQGYTEAFF TGTGCCAGTAGGACTCAGGGTTACACTGAAGCTTTCTTT
TRBJ2-1 - TRBV6-4 - CASRELAGDYNEQFF TGTGCCAGCAGGGAACTAGCAGGGGACTACAATGAGCAGTTCTTC
TRBJ2-1 - TRBV5-8 - CASSLAATSIAMDEQFF TGTGCCAGCAGCTTGGCCGCAACGTCCATAGCCATGGATGAGCAGTTCTTC
TRBJ2-5 - TRBV6-5 TRBD2 CASSSRRGSGETQYF TGTGCCAGCAGTTCGCGTCGCGGGAGTGGGGAGACCCAGTACTTC
TRBJ1-1 - TRBV18 - CASSPTGRNTEAFF TGTGCCAGCTCACCTACAGGCAGGAACACTGAAGCTTTCTTT
TRBJ1-5 - TRBV24-1 - CATSVQGNQPQHF TGTGCCACCAGTGTGCAGGGGAATCAGCCCCAGCATTTT
TRBJ2-7 - TRBV30 TRBD2 CAWKKPGGYEQYF TGTGCCTGGAAAAAGCCGGGGGGCTACGAGCAGTACTTC
TRBJ1-6 - TRBV7-9 - CASSISSPYNSPLHF TGTGCCAGCAGCATCTCCTCACCGTATAATTCACCCCTCCACTTT
TRBJ1-2 - TRBV3-1/TRBV3-2 - CASSQRIRQGSGYTF TGTGCCAGCAGCCAACGTATCAGGCAGGGTAGCGGCTACACCTTC
TRBJ1-2 - TRBV7-9 - CASSRDREYGYTF TGTGCCAGCAGCCGAGACAGAGAGTATGGCTACACCTTC
TRBJ2-1 - TRBV25-1 TRBD1 CASSDLPRTGGYEQFF TGTGCCAGCTCCGACCTCCCCCGGACAGGGGGCTATGAGCAGTTCTTC
TRBJ1-3 - TRBV30 - CAWRSFENTIYF TGTGCCTGGAGGAGTTTCGAGAACACCATATATTTT
TRBJ1-2 - TRBV5-1 TRBD1 CATSAQGDYGYTF TGCGCCACCTCCGCGCAGGGGGACTATGGCTACACCTTC
TRBJ2-1 - TRBV5-4 - CASWVGPPSSYNEQFF TGTGCCAGCTGGGTTGGGCCCCCAAGCTCCTACAATGAGCAGTTCTTC
TRBJ1-2 - TRBV6-2/TRBV6-3 - CASSPSGEGRNRGYTF TGTGCCAGCAGTCCGTCGGGGGAGGGACGGAATCGAGGCTACACCTTC
TRBJ2-3 - TRBV7-2 TRBD1 CASSLVAGGMDTQYF TGTGCCAGCAGCTTAGTGGCAGGGGGCATGGATACGCAGTATTTT
TRBJ2-1 - TRBV4-1 - CASSQGFRNEQFF TGCGCCAGCAGCCAAGGGTTCAGGAATGAGCAGTTCTTC
TRBJ2-1 - TRBV5-4 TRBD2 CASSLIASGGDEQFF TGTGCCAGCAGCTTGATAGCCAGCGGGGGGGATGAGCAGTTCTTC
TRBJ1-3 - TRBV5-1 - CASSLAGTDSGNTIYF TGCGCCAGCAGCTTGGCTGGGACGGACTCTGGAAACACCATATATTTT
TRBJ2-1 - TRBV4-2 TRBD1 CASSQAQDRGRGSEQFF TGTGCCAGCAGCCAAGCACAGGACAGGGGAAGGGGAAGTGAGCAGTTCTTC
TRBJ1-2 - TRBV6-5 - CASRSNYGYTF TGTGCCAGCCGCTCTAACTATGGCTACACCTTC
TRBJ1-1 - TRBV15 TRBD1 CATSSRGLGTEAFF TGTGCCACCAGCAGTAGGGGGCTGGGGACTGAAGCTTTCTTT
TRBJ2-7 - TRBV7-9 - CASSLMGPGSDYEQYF TGTGCCAGCAGCTTAATGGGTCCGGGAAGCGACTACGAGCAGTACTTC
TRBJ2-7 - TRBV3-1/TRBV3-2 - CASSLLNEQYF TGTGCCAGCAGCCTATTGAACGAGCAGTACTTC
TRBJ2-7 few TRBV2 TRBD2 CATSGGTPYEQYF TGTGCCACCTCGGGGGGTACCCCCTACGAGCAGTACTTC
TRBJ2-7 once TRBV9 - CASRPTQKAISYEQYF TGTGCCAGCAGACCCACGCAAAAGGCTATCTCCTACGAGCAGTACTTC
TRBJ1-1 - TRBV4-2 TRBD1 CACKSSTGHTEAFF TGTGCCTGCAAATCATCGACAGGGCACACTGAAGCTTTCTTT
TRBJ2-7 - TRBV28 TRBD1 CASSVPGQGLSYEQYF TGTGCCAGCAGTGTACCGGGACAGGGACTCTCCTACGAGCAGTACTTC
TRBJ1-5 once TRBV5-1 - CASSPGQLVNSNQPQHF TGCGCCAGCAGCCCTGGACAGTTAGTGAATAGCAATCAGCCCCAGCATTTT
TRBJ1-2 - TRBV18 - CASSSDKANYGYTF TGTGCCAGCTCATCGGACAAAGCTAACTATGGCTACACCTTC
TRBJ1-1 - TRBV9 TRBD1 CASSLGQGANTEAFF TGTGCCAGCAGCTTGGGACAGGGGGCGAACACTGAAGCTTTCTTT
TRBJ2-2 - TRBV2 TRBD2 CASSRGLAANTGELFF TGTGCCAGCAGTCGTGGGCTAGCGGCGAACACCGGGGAGCTGTTTTTT
TRBJ1-6 - TRBV5-4 TRBD1 CASSIDRDHSPLHF TGTGCCAGCAGCATCGACAGGGACCATTCACCCCTCCACTTT
TRBJ2-3 - TRBV10-2 TRBD1 CASSSGQGSHTQYF TGCGCCAGCAGTTCCGGACAGGGCTCGCATACGCAGTATTTT
TRBJ2-3 once TRBV19 TRBD2 CASGREGADTQYF TGTGCCAGTGGGAGGGAGGGAGCAGATACGCAGTATTTT
TRBJ2-2 - TRBV28 TRBD2 CASSLPHPLAGVRDANTGELFF TGTGCCAGCAGTTTGCCCCACCCACTAGCGGGAGTTCGGGACGCGAACACCGGGGAGCTGTTTTTT
TRBJ2-1 - TRBV4-3 - CASSQDPREQFF TGCGCCAGCAGCCAAGATCCAAGGGAGCAGTTCTTC
TRBJ2-2 once TRBV10-2 TRBD1 CASSESRDRGTGELFF TGCGCCAGCAGTGAGTCGAGGGACAGGGGGACCGGGGAGCTGTTTTTT
TRBJ2-2 - TRBV30 TRBD2 CAFSPGGNGELFF TGTGCCTTCTCCCCGGGAGGTAACGGGGAGCTGTTTTTT
TRBJ1-2 - TRBV4-3 - CASSPQQGLKDYGYTF TGCGCCAGCAGCCCCCAACAGGGACTAAAGGACTATGGCTACACCTTC
TRBJ2-7 - TRBV12-5 - CASGLGLPPYEQYF TGTGCTAGTGGTTTGGGACTACCTCCCTACGAGCAGTACTTC
TRBJ1-6 - TRBV23-1 - CASSQSSNRPYNSPLHF TGCGCCAGCAGTCAATCGTCAAACAGGCCTTATAATTCACCCCTCCACTTT